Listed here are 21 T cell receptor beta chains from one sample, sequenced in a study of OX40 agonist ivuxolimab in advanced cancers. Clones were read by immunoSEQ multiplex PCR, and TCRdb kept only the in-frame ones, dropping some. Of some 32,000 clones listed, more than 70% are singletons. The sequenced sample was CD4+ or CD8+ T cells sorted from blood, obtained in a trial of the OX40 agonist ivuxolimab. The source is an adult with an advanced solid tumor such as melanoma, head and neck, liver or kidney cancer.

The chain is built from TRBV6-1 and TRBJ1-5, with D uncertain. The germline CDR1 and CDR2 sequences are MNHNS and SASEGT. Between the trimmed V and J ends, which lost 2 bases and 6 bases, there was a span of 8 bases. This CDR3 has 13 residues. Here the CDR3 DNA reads TGTGCCAGCAGTGAATGGAGAGCTCAGCCCCAGCATTTT. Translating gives CASSEWRAQPQHF.

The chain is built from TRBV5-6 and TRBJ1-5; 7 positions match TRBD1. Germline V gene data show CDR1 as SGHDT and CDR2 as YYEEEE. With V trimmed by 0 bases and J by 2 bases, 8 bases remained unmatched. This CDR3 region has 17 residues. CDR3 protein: CASSLGRQGIGNQPQHF. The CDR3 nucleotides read TGTGCCAGCAGCTTGGGGAGACAGGGAATTGGCAATCAGCCCCAGCATTTT.

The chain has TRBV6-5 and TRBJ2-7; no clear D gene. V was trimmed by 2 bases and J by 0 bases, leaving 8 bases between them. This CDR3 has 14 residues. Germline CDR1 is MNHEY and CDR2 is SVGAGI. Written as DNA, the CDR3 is TGTGCCAGCAGTTACCGATTGGACTCCTACGAGCAGTACTTC. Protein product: CASSYRLDSYEQYF.

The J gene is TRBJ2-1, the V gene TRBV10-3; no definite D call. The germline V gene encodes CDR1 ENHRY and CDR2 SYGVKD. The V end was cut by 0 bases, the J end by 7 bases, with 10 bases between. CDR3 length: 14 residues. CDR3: CAISESDTENEQFF. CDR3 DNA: TGTGCCATCAGTGAGTCAGACACTGAAAATGAGCAGTTCTTC.

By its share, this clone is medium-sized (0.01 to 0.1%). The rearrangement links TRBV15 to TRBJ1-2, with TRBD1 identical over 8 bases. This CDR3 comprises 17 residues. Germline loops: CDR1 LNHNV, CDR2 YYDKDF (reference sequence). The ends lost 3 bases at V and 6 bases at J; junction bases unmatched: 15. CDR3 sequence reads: CATSSLMGQAQRDGYTF. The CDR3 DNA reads TGTGCCACCAGCAGCCTGATGGGACAGGCTCAACGTGATGGCTACACCTTC.

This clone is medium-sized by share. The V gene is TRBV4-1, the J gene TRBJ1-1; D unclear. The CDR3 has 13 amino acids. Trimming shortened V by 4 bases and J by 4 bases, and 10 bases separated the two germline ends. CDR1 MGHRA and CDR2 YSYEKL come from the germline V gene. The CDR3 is CASSPFGTTEAFF. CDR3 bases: TGCGCCAGCAGCCCGTTCGGTACCACTGAAGCTTTCTTT.

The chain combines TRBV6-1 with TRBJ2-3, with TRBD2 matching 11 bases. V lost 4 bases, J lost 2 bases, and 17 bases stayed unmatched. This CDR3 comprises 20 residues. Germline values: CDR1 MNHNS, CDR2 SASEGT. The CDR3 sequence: CASSGFAIAGGQGDTDTQYF. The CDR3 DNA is TGTGCCAGCAGTGGATTCGCGATAGCGGGGGGGCAAGGGGACACAGATACGCAGTATTTT.

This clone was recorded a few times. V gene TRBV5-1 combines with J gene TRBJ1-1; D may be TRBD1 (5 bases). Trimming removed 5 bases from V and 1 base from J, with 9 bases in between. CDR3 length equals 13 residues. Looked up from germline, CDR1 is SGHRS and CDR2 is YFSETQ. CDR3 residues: CASRLGTNTEAFF. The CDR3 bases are TGCGCCAGCAGGCTGGGGACGAACACTGAAGCTTTCTTT.

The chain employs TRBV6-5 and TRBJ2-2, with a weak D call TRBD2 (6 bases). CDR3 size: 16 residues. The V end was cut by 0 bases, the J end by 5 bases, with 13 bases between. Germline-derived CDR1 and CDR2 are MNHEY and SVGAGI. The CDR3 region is CASSYSGTGETGELFF. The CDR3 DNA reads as TGTGCCAGCAGTTACTCTGGGACTGGGGAAACCGGGGAGCTGTTTTTT.

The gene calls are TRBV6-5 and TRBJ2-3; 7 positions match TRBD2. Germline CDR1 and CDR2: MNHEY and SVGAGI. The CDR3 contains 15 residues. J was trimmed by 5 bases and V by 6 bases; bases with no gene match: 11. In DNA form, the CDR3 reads TGTGCCAGCAGCCCTGCGGCGGGGGTAGGAGATACGCAGTATTTT. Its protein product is CASSPAAGVGDTQYF.

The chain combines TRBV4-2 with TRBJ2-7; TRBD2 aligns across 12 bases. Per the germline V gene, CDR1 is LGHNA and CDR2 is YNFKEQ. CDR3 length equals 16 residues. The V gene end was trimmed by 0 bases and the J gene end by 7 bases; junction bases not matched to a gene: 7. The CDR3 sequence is CASSQDSTSGSWEQYF. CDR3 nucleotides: TGTGCCAGCAGCCAAGATTCGACTAGCGGGAGTTGGGAGCAGTACTTC.

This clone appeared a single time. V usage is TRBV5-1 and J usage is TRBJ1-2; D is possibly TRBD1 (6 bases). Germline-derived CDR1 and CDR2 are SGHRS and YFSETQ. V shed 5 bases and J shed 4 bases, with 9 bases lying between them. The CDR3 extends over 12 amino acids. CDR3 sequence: CASRPDSYGYTF. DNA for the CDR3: TGCGCCAGCAGACCGGACAGCTATGGCTACACCTTC.

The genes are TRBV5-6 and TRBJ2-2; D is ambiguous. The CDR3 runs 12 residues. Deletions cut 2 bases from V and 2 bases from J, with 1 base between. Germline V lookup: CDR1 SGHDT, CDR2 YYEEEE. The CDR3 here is CASSFNTGELFF. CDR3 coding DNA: TGTGCCAGCAGCTTTAACACCGGGGAGCTGTTTTTT.

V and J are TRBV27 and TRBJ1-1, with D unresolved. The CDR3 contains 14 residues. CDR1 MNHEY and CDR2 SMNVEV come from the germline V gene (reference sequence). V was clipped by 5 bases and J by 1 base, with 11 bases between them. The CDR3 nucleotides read TGTGCCAGCAGTGAAGGTCTAGAGAACACTGAAGCTTTCTTT. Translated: CASSEGLENTEAFF.

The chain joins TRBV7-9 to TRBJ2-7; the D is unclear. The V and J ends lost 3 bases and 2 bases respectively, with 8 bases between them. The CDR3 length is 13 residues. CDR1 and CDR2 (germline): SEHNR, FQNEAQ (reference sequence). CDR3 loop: CASSLDRTYEQYF. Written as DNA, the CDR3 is TGTGCCAGCAGCTTGGACCGAACCTACGAGCAGTACTTC.

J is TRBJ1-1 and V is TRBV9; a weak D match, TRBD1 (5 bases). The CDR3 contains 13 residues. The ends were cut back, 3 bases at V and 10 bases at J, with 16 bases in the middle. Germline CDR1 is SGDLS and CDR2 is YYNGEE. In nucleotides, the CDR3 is TGTGCCAGCAGCGCCCCGGGACTAACGGGAGCTTTCTTT. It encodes CASSAPGLTGAFF.

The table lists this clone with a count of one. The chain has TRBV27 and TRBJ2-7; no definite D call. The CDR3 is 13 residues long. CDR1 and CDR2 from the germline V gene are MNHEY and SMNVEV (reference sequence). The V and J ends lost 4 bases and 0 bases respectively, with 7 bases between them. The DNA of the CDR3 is TGTGCCAGCAGTTCCAGACCCTCCTACGAGCAGTACTTC. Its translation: CASSSRPSYEQYF.

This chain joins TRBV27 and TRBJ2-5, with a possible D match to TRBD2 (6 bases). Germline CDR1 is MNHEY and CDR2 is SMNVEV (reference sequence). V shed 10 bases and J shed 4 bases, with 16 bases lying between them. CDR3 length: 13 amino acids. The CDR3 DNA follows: TGTGCCACCCGGGGACTCCCTCGAGAGACCCAGTACTTC. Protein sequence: CATRGLPRETQYF.

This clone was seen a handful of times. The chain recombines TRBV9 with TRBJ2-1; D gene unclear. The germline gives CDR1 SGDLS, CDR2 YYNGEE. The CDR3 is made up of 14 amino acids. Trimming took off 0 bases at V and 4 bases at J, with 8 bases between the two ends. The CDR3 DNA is TGTGCCAGCAGCGTAGTAGTGCAGTACAATGAGCAGTTCTTC. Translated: CASSVVVQYNEQFF.

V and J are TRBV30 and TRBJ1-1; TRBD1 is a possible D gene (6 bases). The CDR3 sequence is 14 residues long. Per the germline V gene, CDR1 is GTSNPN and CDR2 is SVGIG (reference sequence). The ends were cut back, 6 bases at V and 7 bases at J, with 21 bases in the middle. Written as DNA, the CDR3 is TGTGCCTGTCCCCGGGGGGGGCGGTGGGGTGAAGCTTTCTTT. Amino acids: CACPRGGRWGEAFF.

The CDR3 protein is CASLGQSRGGEQYF. In DNA, the CDR3 is TGTGCCAGCCTAGGACAGTCCAGGGGAGGCGAGCAGTACTTC. The rearrangement joins TRBV28 to TRBJ2-7; D assignment may be TRBD1 or TRBD2 (6 bases each). The germline V gene encodes CDR1 MDHEN and CDR2 SYDVKM. CDR3 length: 14 amino acids. V was shortened by 8 bases and J by 6 bases, with 20 bases between the two germline ends.